Each of the 29 T cell receptor beta chains below was sequenced from the same sample in a study of cytomegalovirus exposure and HLA in healthy donors. The repertoire was sequenced with immunoSEQ multiplex PCR; TCRdb's copy has only in-frame clones and lacks some. This table holds 150,000 to 200,000 clones, roughly nine tenths found once. The specimen was PBMCs. These TCRs come from a young woman in good health and CMV-seronegative.

V is TRBV7-8 and J is TRBJ1-1; TRBD1 aligns across 9 bases. The CDR3 covers 13 residues. In germline, CDR1 is SGHVS, CDR2 FQNEAQ. Trimming cost V 5 bases and J 4 bases; bases outside gene matches: 2. Here the CDR3 DNA reads TGTGCCAGCAGCCCACAGGGGGCCACTGAAGCTTTCTTT. As protein: CASSPQGATEAFF. The full variable domain, with the rest looked up from reference TRBV7-8 and TRBJ1-1, is GAGVSQSPRYKVAKRGQDVALRCDPISGHVSLFWYQQALGQGPEFLTYFQNEAQLDKSGLPSDRFFAERPEGSVSTLKIQRTQQEDSAVYLCASSPQGATEAFFGQGTRLTVV.

The genes are TRBV9 and TRBJ2-7; possible D gene TRBD1, 6 bases. From germline, CDR1 is SGDLS and CDR2 YYNGEE. CDR3 length: 15 residues. The V and J ends lost 3 bases and 0 bases respectively, with 13 bases between them. The CDR3 loop reads CASSAATGSSYEQYF. The CDR3 DNA follows: TGTGCCAGCAGCGCCGCGACAGGATCCTCCTACGAGCAGTACTTC. The whole variable domain, remainder taken from reference TRBV9 and TRBJ2-7, is DSGVTQTPKHLITATGQRVTLRCSPRSGDLSVYWYQQSLDQGLQFLIQYYNGEERAKGNILERFSAQQFPDLHSELNLSSLELGDSALYFCASSAATGSSYEQYFGPGTRLTVT.

The rearrangement links TRBV5-1 to TRBJ1-2; D uncertain. Trimming removed 0 bases from V and 2 bases from J, with 11 bases in between. The CDR3 totals 15 residues. CDR1 is SGHRS and CDR2 is YFSETQ in the germline V gene. The DNA of the CDR3 is TGCGCCAGCAGCTTGGAGGACGGATCAAACTATGGCTACACCTTC. Translation gives CASSLEDGSNYGYTF.

The CDR3 DNA reads as TGCAGTCAACAAGACACAGATACGCAGTATTTT. Its translation is CSQQDTDTQYF. J is TRBJ2-3 and V is TRBV20-1; no reliable D call. With 8 bases removed from V and 2 bases from J, the gap between germline ends came to 8 bases. There are 11 residues in the CDR3. CDR1 is DFQATT and CDR2 is SNEGSKA in the germline V gene (reference sequence).

V and J are TRBV9 and TRBJ2-1; maybe TRBD2 (5 bases). Germline CDR1 is SGDLS and CDR2 is YYNGEE. V lost 4 bases and J lost 2, with 13 bases in between. The CDR3 loop spans 15 amino acids. The CDR3 protein is CASSPQPGTYNEQFF. Written as DNA, the CDR3 is TGTGCCAGCAGCCCCCAGCCGGGAACCTACAATGAGCAGTTCTTC.

The chain recombines TRBV28 with TRBJ1-2; D remains unclear. Germline V gene lookup returns CDR1 MDHEN and CDR2 SYDVKM. The CDR3 runs to 19 residues. V was clipped by 2 bases and J by 2 bases, with 24 bases between them. CDR3 nucleotide sequence: TGTGCCAGCAGTTTAAGCGGCGTACCCGGCCCCAACTTAAACTATGGCTACACCTTC. Its translation: CASSLSGVPGPNLNYGYTF.

This clone was seen a single time. The chain couples TRBV27 to TRBJ2-1, with TRBD1 matching over 9 bases. The J segment lost 9 bases and the V segment lost 3 bases, leaving 12 bases of the junction unmatched. In germline, CDR1 is MNHEY, CDR2 SMNVEV (reference sequence). This CDR3 is 16 amino acids long. CDR3 in amino acids: CASSFTGTGSGSEQFF. DNA of the CDR3: TGTGCCAGCAGTTTTACCGGGACAGGGAGTGGTAGTGAGCAGTTCTTC.

The chain uses TRBV4-1 and TRBJ1-1; TRBD1 matches 7 bases. Germline V gives CDR1 MGHRA, CDR2 YSYEKL. The CDR3 covers 17 residues. Trimming at V came to 4 bases and at J to 1 base, leaving 12 bases not matched to a gene. The CDR3 nucleotides read TGCGCCAGCAGCCGCATGCGACACAGGGGAACGAACACTGAAGCTTTCTTT. Protein: CASSRMRHRGTNTEAFF.

The rearrangement links TRBV28 to TRBJ2-2; 8 bases fit TRBD1. With 7 bases clipped from V and 7 bases from J, the junction kept 11 bases outside the gene matches. The CDR3 sequence is 15 residues long. Germline loops: CDR1 MDHEN, CDR2 SYDVKM. The CDR3 region is CASIGQGSPYGELFF. Here the CDR3 DNA reads TGTGCCAGCATCGGACAGGGAAGCCCTTACGGGGAGCTGTTTTTT.

The chain has TRBV25-1 and TRBJ2-1, with 11 positions matching TRBD2. Unmatched junction bases numbered 8, after V lost 4 bases and J lost 6 bases. From germline, CDR1 is MGHDK and CDR2 SYGVNS. The CDR3 length is 16 residues. The chain's CDR3 is CASSGPTSGSLNEQFF. The CDR3 DNA sequence: TGTGCCAGCAGTGGCCCAACTAGCGGGAGTCTCAATGAGCAGTTCTTC. Filled out from reference TRBV25-1 and TRBJ2-1, the complete variable domain reads EADIYQTPRYLVIGTGKKITLECSQTMGHDKMYWYQQDPGMELHLIHYSYGVNSTEKGDLSSESTVSRIRTEHFPLTLESARPSHTSQYLCASSGPTSGSLNEQFFGPGTRLTVL.

The chain employs TRBV10-3 and TRBJ2-7, with D hard to call. V lost 0 bases to trimming and J lost 2 bases, with 8 bases between them. The CDR3 runs to 14 residues. In germline, CDR1 is ENHRY, CDR2 SYGVKD. CDR3 in DNA: TGTGCCATCAGTGAGTCTGGTAACCCCTACGAGCAGTACTTC. This sequence encodes CAISESGNPYEQYF.

This chain uses TRBV7-9 with TRBJ2-7; 7 nucleotides match TRBD1. Per the germline V gene, CDR1 is SEHNR and CDR2 is FQNEAQ (reference sequence). V lost 7 bases and J lost 2; bases outside the gene matches: 8. The CDR3 is 14 residues long. CDR3 region: CASTHTTGPYEQYF. For the CDR3, the DNA is TGTGCCAGCACCCACACGACAGGGCCCTACGAGCAGTACTTC.

The chain uses TRBV4-3 and TRBJ1-4; tentatively, D is TRBD1 (6 bases). The germline V and J ends were trimmed by 3 bases and 8 bases, with 13 bases remaining between them. Germline V CDR1 and CDR2: LGHNA, YSLEER. The CDR3 consists of 14 residues. CDR3 protein: CASSQRAGEEKLFF. CDR3 DNA: TGCGCCAGCAGCCAGAGGGCAGGGGAGGAAAAACTGTTTTTT.

This sequence joins TRBV4-1 and TRBJ1-5; 8 nucleotides agree with TRBD1. With 1 base clipped from V and 7 bases from J, the junction kept 6 bases outside the gene matches. There are 15 residues in the CDR3. Per germline, CDR1 MGHRA and CDR2 YSYEKL. DNA for the CDR3: TGCGCCAGCAGCCAAGTACCAGACAGGGGACAGCCCCAGCATTTT. Its protein product is CASSQVPDRGQPQHF.

The chain joins TRBV12-5 to TRBJ2-1; TRBD1 agrees at 9 bases. The CDR3 runs to 14 residues. Germline loops: CDR1 LGHNT, CDR2 FRNRAP. The V gene end was trimmed by 2 bases and the J gene end by 8 bases; junction bases not matched to a gene: 4. CDR3 residues: CASGLRDRDYEQFF. In DNA form, the CDR3 reads TGTGCTAGTGGTTTGCGGGACAGGGATTATGAGCAGTTCTTC.

This clone has a handful of counts. The rearrangement links TRBV7-2 to TRBJ2-2; the match to TRBD2 covers 7 bases. CDR3 length equals 13 residues. The trim removed 1 base at V and 8 bases at J, leaving 1 base unmatched. CDR1 is SGHTA, CDR2 FQGNSA, per germline. CDR3 amino acids: CASSLGTSGELFF. CDR3 DNA sequence: TGTGCCAGCAGCTTAGGGACTAGTGGGGAGCTGTTTTTT.

This chain joins TRBV7-2 and TRBJ1-4, with D tentatively TRBD1 (5 bases). This CDR3 is 14 amino acids long. The V end lost 4 bases, the J end lost 3 bases, and 9 bases lay between the germline ends. CDR1 is SGHTA, CDR2 FQGNSA, per germline. The DNA of the CDR3 is TGTGCCAGCAGCTCCCGGGGGGCTAATGAAAAACTGTTTTTT. It yields the protein CASSSRGANEKLFF.

This chain links TRBV25-1 with TRBJ1-4; D perhaps matches TRBD1 (6 bases). This CDR3 has 16 residues. The ends were cut back, 3 bases at V and 6 bases at J, with 17 bases in the middle. CDR1 and CDR2 (germline): MGHDK, SYGVNS. The CDR3 DNA reads as TGTGCCAGCAGTGACGGGTTCAGGGGACTGGATGAAAAACTGTTTTTT. This encodes CASSDGFRGLDEKLFF.

This chain connects TRBV18 to TRBJ2-5; 7 bases align to TRBD1. The germline CDR1 and CDR2 sequences are KGHSH and LQKENI. CDR3 size: 14 residues. The V gene end was trimmed by 4 bases and the J gene end by 4 bases; junction bases not matched to a gene: 6. The DNA for the CDR3 is TGTGCCAGCTCACAAGTCGACAGGGCAGAGACCCAGTACTTC. It codes for CASSQVDRAETQYF.

The V and J genes are TRBV28 and TRBJ2-7, with D tentatively TRBD1 (7 bases). The length of the CDR3 is 15 residues. V lost 2 bases to trimming and J lost 3 bases, with 14 bases between them. CDR1 and CDR2 (germline): MDHEN, SYDVKM. CDR3 amino acids: CASSLVQGGFYEQYF. In nucleotides, the CDR3 is TGTGCCAGCAGTTTAGTTCAGGGGGGCTTCTACGAGCAGTACTTC.

V is TRBV7-3 and J is TRBJ2-3; 12 nucleotides match TRBD2. The CDR3 has 16 residues. Germline V gives CDR1 SGHTA, CDR2 FQGTGA. The ends lost 4 bases at V and 6 bases at J; junction bases unmatched: 8. The CDR3 loop is CASSSRLAGDMDTQYF. CDR3 DNA sequence: TGTGCCAGCAGCTCACGACTAGCGGGAGATATGGATACGCAGTATTTT.

V gene TRBV21-1 combines with J gene TRBJ1-1. TRBV21-1 is noted as a pseudogene. The CDR3 sequence is 12 residues long. The CDR3, as DNA: TGTGCCAGCAGCAAAAATAGGACTGAAGCTTTCTTT. This translates into CASSKNRTEAFF.

The rearrangement joins TRBV9 to TRBJ2-1; 10 nucleotides agree with TRBD2. V lost 4 bases, J lost 2 bases, and 9 bases stayed unmatched. This CDR3 region has 17 residues. Germline V gene lookup returns CDR1 SGDLS and CDR2 YYNGEE. This CDR3 reads CASSPTLSGGAYNEQFF. The CDR3 DNA follows: TGTGCCAGCAGCCCCACCCTGAGCGGGGGGGCCTACAATGAGCAGTTCTTC.

This clone has a handful of counts. This rearrangement joins TRBV4-2 to TRBJ1-5; no definite D call. Trimming shortened V by 1 base and J by 4 bases, and 8 bases separated the two germline ends. In germline, CDR1 is LGHNA, CDR2 YNFKEQ. This CDR3 is 14 amino acids long. The CDR3 DNA follows: TGTGCCAGCAGCCAAGGGTCCGAAAATCAGCCCCAGCATTTT. As protein: CASSQGSENQPQHF.

The chain employs TRBV9 and TRBJ2-7; D unclear. Germline V lookup: CDR1 SGDLS, CDR2 YYNGEE. This CDR3 has 15 residues. The V gene lost 0 bases and the J gene lost 4 bases, with 14 bases spanning the gap. The CDR3 sequence: CASSVADDHFYEQYF. The CDR3, as DNA: TGTGCCAGCAGCGTAGCTGATGACCACTTTTACGAGCAGTACTTC. The entire variable domain, with the rest obtained from reference TRBV9 and TRBJ2-7, is as follows: DSGVTQTPKHLITATGQRVTLRCSPRSGDLSVYWYQQSLDQGLQFLIQYYNGEERAKGNILERFSAQQFPDLHSELNLSSLELGDSALYFCASSVADDHFYEQYFGPGTRLTVT.

This sequence joins TRBV28 and TRBJ1-5, with D possibly TRBD1 on 5 matching bases. Germline CDR1 and CDR2: MDHEN and SYDVKM. With 1 base removed from V and 1 base from J, the gap between germline ends came to 8 bases. This CDR3 contains 15 residues. The CDR3 here is CASSLSGPSNQPQHF. In DNA form, the CDR3 reads TGTGCCAGCAGTTTATCAGGGCCGAGCAATCAGCCCCAGCATTTT.

The V and J genes are TRBV7-2 and TRBJ2-7, with D perhaps TRBD1 (6 bases). V lost 2 bases and J lost 5, with 10 bases in between. The CDR3 loop spans 13 amino acids. Germline CDR1 SGHTA, CDR2 FQGNSA. The CDR3 spells CASSLTPGDEQYF. CDR3 bases: TGTGCCAGCAGCTTAACTCCAGGGGACGAGCAGTACTTC.

The rearrangement uses TRBV27 and TRBJ2-3; no clear D gene. Germline loops: CDR1 MNHEY, CDR2 SMNVEV (reference sequence). CDR3 length: 11 amino acids. Trimming left V 4 bases short and J 4 bases short, with 3 bases between. DNA of the CDR3: TGTGCCAGCAGTTATGCAGATACGCAGTATTTT. Its translation: CASSYADTQYF.

This chain links TRBV19 with TRBJ1-1, with unresolved D. CDR1 is LNHDA, CDR2 SQIVND, per germline (reference sequence). V gave up 6 bases and J gave up 4 bases, with 15 bases separating them. CDR3 length: 14 amino acids. CDR3 bases: TGTGCCAGTAGGACGCCTTACGGTCGCACTGAAGCTTTCTTT. This translates into CASRTPYGRTEAFF.